These 8 T cell receptor beta chains share one sample of origin, sequenced in a study of identical twins. From the 5' RACE reads, TCRdb called clonotypes with MiXCR, one entry per CDR3 protein. The data show about 530,000 distinct CDR3 sequences, with about 20% seen just once and around 0.47% held by the top ten. This sample was also put to use in a study of yellow fever vaccine responses in identical twins.

Sequenced sample: CD4+ T cells sorted from blood. These receptors all stem from a woman aged 18-29 years in good health.

This clonotype was observed a few times. This rearrangement joins TRBV11-2 to TRBJ2-7; D is ambiguous. Trimming cost V 5 bases and J 4 bases, with 6 bases left between them. Germline V gives CDR1 SGHAT, CDR2 FQNNGV. The CDR3 spans 11 residues. The CDR3 is CASSLTYEQYV. In nucleotides, the CDR3 is TGTGCCAGCAGCCTAACTTACGAGCAGTACGTC.

This clonotype was counted many times. The rearrangement uses TRBV3-1 and TRBJ2-5; TRBD2 agrees at 8 bases. The germline V gene has CDR1 LGHDT and CDR2 YNNKEL (reference sequence). V lost 3 bases to trimming and J lost 5 bases; unmatched junction nucleotides: 5. The CDR3 is 14 amino acids. The CDR3 reads CASSQRGGMETQYF. CDR3 nucleotide sequence: TGTGCCAGCAGCCAGCGCGGGGGGATGGAGACCCAGTACTTC.

The sample holds a few counts of this clonotype. This sequence joins TRBV6-1 and TRBJ2-7; 8 nucleotides align to TRBD2. Germline lookup yields CDR1 MNHNS and CDR2 SASEGT. V lost 6 bases and J lost 1; bases outside the gene matches: 17. The CDR3 is 18 residues long. CDR3 nucleotide sequence: TGTGCCAGCAGCGATTTTGGCCTACAGAGCGGGAGATCCTACGAGCAGTACTTC. It codes for CASSDFGLQSGRSYEQYF.

This chain connects TRBV28 to TRBJ2-3, with D possibly being TRBD1 (5 bases). The germline V and J ends were trimmed by 8 bases and 1 base, with 16 bases remaining between them. Germline V CDR1 and CDR2: MDHEN, SYDVKM. The CDR3 is 15 residues long. CDR3 protein: CASCGQGVRTDTQYF. CDR3 nucleotide sequence: TGTGCCAGCTGCGGTCAGGGTGTCCGCACAGATACGCAGTATTTT. The full variable domain, in which reference TRBV28 and TRBJ2-3 provide the parts outside the CDR3, is DVKVTQSSRYLVKRTGEKVFLECVQDMDHENMFWYRQDPGLGLRLIYFSYDVKMKEKGDIPEGYSVSREKKERFSLILESASTNQTSMYLCASCGQGVRTDTQYFGPGTRLTVL.

The gene calls are TRBV7-2 and TRBJ2-1, with D unresolved. There are 15 residues in the CDR3. Germline V gene data show CDR1 as SGHTA and CDR2 as FQGNSA. The V gene lost 5 bases and the J gene lost 2 bases, with 13 bases spanning the gap. The CDR3 DNA sequence: TGTGCCAGCAGCCGTACCCATGGCACCTACAATGAGCAGTTCTTC. This translates into CASSRTHGTYNEQFF.

The V and J genes are TRBV10-1 and TRBJ2-5; D uncertain. The length of the CDR3 is 14 residues. CDR1 and CDR2 (germline): WNHNN, SYGVQD (reference sequence). V was shortened by 2 bases and J by 3 bases, with 10 bases between the two germline ends. CDR3 protein: CASSEDPREETQYF. For the CDR3, the DNA is TGCGCCAGCAGTGAGGATCCCCGGGAAGAGACCCAGTACTTC.

This clonotype was picked up a small number of times. The CDR3 loop is CSGEVGTDTQYF. CDR3 in DNA: TGCAGCGGGGAAGTCGGTACTGATACGCAGTATTTT. This chain uses TRBV29-1 with TRBJ2-3; no clear D gene. The CDR3 is 12 amino acids. Germline assignment: CDR1 SQVTM and CDR2 ANQGSEA. V lost 7 bases, J lost 6 bases, and 14 bases lay in between.

The J gene is TRBJ2-2, the V gene TRBV12-3 or TRBV12-4, with TRBD2 identical over 8 bases. The J segment lost 5 bases and the V segment lost 7 bases, leaving 9 bases of the junction unmatched. The CDR3 extends over 15 amino acids. The CDR3 DNA is TGTGCCAGCACCCGACTAGCGCTGGGAACCGGGGAGCTGTTTTTT. It specifies CASTRLALGTGELFF.